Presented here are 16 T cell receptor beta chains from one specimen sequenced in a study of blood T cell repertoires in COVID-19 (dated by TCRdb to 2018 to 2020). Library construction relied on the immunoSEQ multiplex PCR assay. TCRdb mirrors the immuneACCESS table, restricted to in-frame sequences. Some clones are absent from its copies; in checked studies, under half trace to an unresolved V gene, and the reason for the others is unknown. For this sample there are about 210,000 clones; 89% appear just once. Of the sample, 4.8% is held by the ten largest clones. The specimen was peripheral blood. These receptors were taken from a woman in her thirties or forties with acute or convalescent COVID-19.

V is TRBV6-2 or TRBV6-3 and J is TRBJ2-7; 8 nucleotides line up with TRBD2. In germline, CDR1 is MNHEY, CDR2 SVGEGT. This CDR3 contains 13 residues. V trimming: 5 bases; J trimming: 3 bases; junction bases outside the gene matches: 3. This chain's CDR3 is CASSRGGYYEQYV. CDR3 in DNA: TGTGCCAGCAGTCGGGGGGGTTACTACGAGCAGTACGTC.

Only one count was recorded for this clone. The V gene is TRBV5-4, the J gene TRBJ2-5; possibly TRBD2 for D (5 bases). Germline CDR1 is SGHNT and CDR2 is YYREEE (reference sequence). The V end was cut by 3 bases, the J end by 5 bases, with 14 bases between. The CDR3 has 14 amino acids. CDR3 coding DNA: TGTGCCAGCAGCTCCTATACGAGGGCGGAGACCCAGTACTTC. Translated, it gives CASSSYTRAETQYF.

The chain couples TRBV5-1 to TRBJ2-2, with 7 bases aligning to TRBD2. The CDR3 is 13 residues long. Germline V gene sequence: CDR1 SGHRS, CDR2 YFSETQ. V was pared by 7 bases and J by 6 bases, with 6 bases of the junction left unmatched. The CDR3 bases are TGCGCCAGCCGTAGGGGAGGGTCCGGGGAGCTGTTTTTT. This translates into CASRRGGSGELFF.

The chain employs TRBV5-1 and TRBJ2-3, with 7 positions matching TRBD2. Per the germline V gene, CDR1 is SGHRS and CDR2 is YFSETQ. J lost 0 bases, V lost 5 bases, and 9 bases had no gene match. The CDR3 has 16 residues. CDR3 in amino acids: CASRGGASGSTDTQYF. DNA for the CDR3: TGCGCCAGCAGGGGAGGGGCTAGCGGAAGCACAGATACGCAGTATTTT.

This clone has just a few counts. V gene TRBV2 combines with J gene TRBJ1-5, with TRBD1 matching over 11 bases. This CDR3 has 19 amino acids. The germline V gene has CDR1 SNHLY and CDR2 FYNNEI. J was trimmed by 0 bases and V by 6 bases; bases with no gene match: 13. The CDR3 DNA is TGTGCCAGCAGCCCCGATGGACAGGGGGCGCGGTATAGCAATCAGCCCCAGCATTTT. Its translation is CASSPDGQGARYSNQPQHF.

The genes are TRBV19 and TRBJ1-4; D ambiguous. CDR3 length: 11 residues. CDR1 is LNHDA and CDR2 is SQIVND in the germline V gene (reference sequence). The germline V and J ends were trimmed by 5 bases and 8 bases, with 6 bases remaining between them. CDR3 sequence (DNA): TGTGCCAGTAGTTTCCGGGAAAAACTGTTTTTT. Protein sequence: CASSFREKLFF.

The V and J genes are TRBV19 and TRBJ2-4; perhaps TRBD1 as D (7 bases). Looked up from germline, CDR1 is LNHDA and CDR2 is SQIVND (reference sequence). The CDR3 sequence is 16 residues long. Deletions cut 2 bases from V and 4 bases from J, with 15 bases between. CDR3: CASSIRSAGGKNIQYF. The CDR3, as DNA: TGTGCCAGTAGTATAAGGTCGGCAGGGGGGAAAAACATTCAGTACTTC.

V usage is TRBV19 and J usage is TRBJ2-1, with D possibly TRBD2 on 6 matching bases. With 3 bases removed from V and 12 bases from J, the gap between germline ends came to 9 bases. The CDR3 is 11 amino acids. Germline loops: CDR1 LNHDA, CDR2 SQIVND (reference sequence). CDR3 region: CASSMEGPQFF. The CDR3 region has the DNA TGTGCCAGTAGTATGGAGGGCCCGCAGTTCTTC.

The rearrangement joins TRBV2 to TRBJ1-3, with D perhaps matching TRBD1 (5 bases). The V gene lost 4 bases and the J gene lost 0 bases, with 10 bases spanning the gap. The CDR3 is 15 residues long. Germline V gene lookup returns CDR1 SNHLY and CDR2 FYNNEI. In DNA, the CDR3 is TGTGCCAGCAGTGCGGGGAGGGGCTCTGGAAACACCATATATTTT. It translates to CASSAGRGSGNTIYF.

The CDR3 DNA follows: TGTGCCAGCAGCCCCAGGACAGGGGGACTATCACCCCTCCACTTT. Encoded protein: CASSPRTGGLSPLHF. The gene calls are TRBV11-2 and TRBJ1-6, with 10 bases aligning to TRBD1. The length of the CDR3 is 15 residues. The V segment lost 5 bases and the J segment 10 bases; nucleotides outside the gene matches: 8. From germline, CDR1 is SGHAT and CDR2 FQNNGV.

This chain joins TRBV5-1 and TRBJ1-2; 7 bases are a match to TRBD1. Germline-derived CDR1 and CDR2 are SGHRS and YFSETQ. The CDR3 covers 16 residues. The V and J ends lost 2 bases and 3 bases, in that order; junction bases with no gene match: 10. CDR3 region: CASSLWGTDLDYGYTF. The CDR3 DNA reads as TGCGCCAGCAGCTTATGGGGGACAGATCTTGACTATGGCTACACCTTC.

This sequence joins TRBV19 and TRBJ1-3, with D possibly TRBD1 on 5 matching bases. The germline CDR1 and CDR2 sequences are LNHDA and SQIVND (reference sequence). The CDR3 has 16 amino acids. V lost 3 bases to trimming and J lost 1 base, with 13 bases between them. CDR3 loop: CASSMFLRDSGNTIYF. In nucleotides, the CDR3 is TGTGCCAGTAGTATGTTCCTCAGGGATTCTGGAAACACCATATATTTT.

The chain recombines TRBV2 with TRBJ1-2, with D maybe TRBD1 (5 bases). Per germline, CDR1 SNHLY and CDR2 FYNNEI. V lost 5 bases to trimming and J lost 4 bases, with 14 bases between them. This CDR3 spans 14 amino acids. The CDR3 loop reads CASSKRLDTYGYTF. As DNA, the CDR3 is TGTGCCAGCAGTAAAAGGTTGGACACCTATGGCTACACCTTC.

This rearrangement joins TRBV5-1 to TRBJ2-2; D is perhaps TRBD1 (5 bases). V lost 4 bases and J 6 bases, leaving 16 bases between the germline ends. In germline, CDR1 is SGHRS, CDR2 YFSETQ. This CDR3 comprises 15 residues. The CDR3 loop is CASSGTASGPGELFF. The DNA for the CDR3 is TGCGCCAGCAGCGGTACAGCCTCAGGGCCCGGGGAGCTGTTTTTT.

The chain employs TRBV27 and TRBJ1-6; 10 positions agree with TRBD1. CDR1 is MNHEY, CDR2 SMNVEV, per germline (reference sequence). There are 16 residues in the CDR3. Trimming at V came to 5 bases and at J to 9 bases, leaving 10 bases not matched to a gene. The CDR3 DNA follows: TGTGCCAGCAGTCCACACGCCGACAGGGGGCGTTCACCCCTCCACTTT. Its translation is CASSPHADRGRSPLHF.

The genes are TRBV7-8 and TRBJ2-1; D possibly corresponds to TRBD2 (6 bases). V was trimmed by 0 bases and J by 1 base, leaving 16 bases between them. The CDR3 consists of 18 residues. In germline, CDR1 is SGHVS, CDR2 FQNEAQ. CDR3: CASSLAEGGSRSYNEQFF. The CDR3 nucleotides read TGTGCCAGCAGCTTAGCAGAGGGAGGTTCAAGATCCTACAATGAGCAGTTCTTC.